Below are 26 T cell receptor beta chains sequenced from a single sample in a study of T-cell memory formation after mild COVID-19. TCRdb re-called the 5' RACE reads with MiXCR, one entry per CDR3 protein. Altogether about 55,000 distinct CDR3 sequences are present, over 7.5% being singletons, with the ten largest covering approximately 1.2%. The sequenced sample was PBMCs or a T cell subset sorted from them (not recorded which). Source of these receptors: a man younger than 35 who had mild COVID-19 (a few samples of this study predate the infection). Cell type and time point are not known.

The chain links TRBV4-1 to TRBJ1-2; TRBD1 agrees at 8 bases. The CDR3 spans 18 residues. V was clipped by 6 bases and J by 4 bases; unmatched bases: 19. The V gene's germline CDR1 is MGHRA and CDR2 YSYEKL. The CDR3 is CASRAGVWDRFSSYGYTF. In DNA form, the CDR3 reads TGCGCCAGCAGGGCAGGAGTCTGGGACAGGTTCTCGAGCTATGGCTACACCTTC.

V usage is TRBV3-1 and J usage is TRBJ1-5; maybe TRBD1 (5 bases). The CDR3 extends over 14 amino acids. Trimming stripped 3 bases from V and 5 bases from J, with 11 bases between. Per the germline V gene, CDR1 is LGHDT and CDR2 is YNNKEL (reference sequence). In DNA, the CDR3 is TGTGCCAGCAGCCATGGGGCACAAGATCAGCCCCAGCATTTT. It encodes CASSHGAQDQPQHF. The whole variable domain, remainder taken from reference TRBV3-1 and TRBJ1-5, is DTAVSQTPKYLVTQMGNDKSIKCEQNLGHDTMYWYKQDSKKFLKIMFSYNNKELIINETVPNRFSPKSPDKAHLNLHINSLELGDSAVYFCASSHGAQDQPQHFGDGTRLSIL.

The sample holds a few counts of this clonotype. V is TRBV20-1 and J is TRBJ2-5, with D hard to call. Germline CDR1 DFQATT, CDR2 SNEGSKA (reference sequence). This CDR3 is 13 amino acids long. The ends were cut back, 2 bases at V and 1 base at J, with 8 bases in the middle. CDR3 protein: CSARSEGQETQYF. CDR3 in DNA: TGCAGTGCTAGAAGTGAAGGCCAAGAGACCCAGTACTTC.

The chain has TRBV5-1 and TRBJ1-2, with D perhaps matching TRBD1 (5 bases). V lost 3 bases to trimming and J lost 4 bases, with 25 bases between them. The CDR3 covers 18 residues. Germline-derived CDR1 and CDR2 are SGHRS and YFSETQ. The CDR3 DNA reads TGCGCCAGCAGCTCGTCACCCGGGACGGCACTTGGGGCCTATGGCTACACCTTC. As protein: CASSSSPGTALGAYGYTF.

The chain combines TRBV5-1 with TRBJ2-3; TRBD1 aligns across 9 bases. With 4 bases clipped from V and 6 bases from J, the junction kept 12 bases outside the gene matches. Per the germline V gene, CDR1 is SGHRS and CDR2 is YFSETQ. CDR3 size: 16 residues. CDR3: CASSPRRDRAGDTQYF. The CDR3, as DNA: TGCGCCAGCAGCCCCCGGCGGGACAGGGCGGGGGATACGCAGTATTTT.

This clonotype was detected once. V and J are TRBV29-1 and TRBJ1-2, with D maybe TRBD1 (5 bases). Deletions cut 5 bases from V and 4 bases from J, with 14 bases between. Germline values: CDR1 SQVTM, CDR2 ANQGSEA. This CDR3 contains 13 residues. The CDR3 coding sequence is TGCAGCGTTACATGGGGCTCGGGCTATGGCTACACCTTC. Its protein product is CSVTWGSGYGYTF.

The chain couples TRBV7-9 to TRBJ2-6, with D unresolved. The V gene's germline CDR1 is SEHNR and CDR2 FQNEAQ (reference sequence). The CDR3 contains 15 residues. Trimming shortened V by 5 bases and J by 1 base, and 9 bases separated the two germline ends. CDR3 protein: CASSRGESGANVLTF. CDR3 bases: TGTGCCAGCAGCCGAGGAGAGTCTGGGGCCAACGTCCTGACTTTC.

The rearrangement joins TRBV7-8 to TRBJ2-5; a possible D gene is TRBD2 (6 bases). The CDR3 runs 15 residues. Trimming stripped 4 bases from V and 1 base from J, with 13 bases between. Per the germline V gene, CDR1 is SGHVS and CDR2 is FQNEAQ. CDR3 residues: CASSSGTGTQETQYF. In DNA form, the CDR3 reads TGTGCCAGCAGCTCCGGGACTGGGACCCAAGAGACCCAGTACTTC.

This clonotype was observed at least ten times. The genes are TRBV7-9 and TRBJ1-2; the D is unclear. CDR1 SEHNR and CDR2 FQNEAQ come from the germline V gene (reference sequence). The CDR3 extends over 13 amino acids. With 3 bases removed from V and 4 bases from J, the gap between germline ends came to 9 bases. The CDR3 protein is CASSFGRFYGYTF. In DNA form, the CDR3 reads TGTGCCAGCAGCTTCGGCCGATTCTATGGCTACACCTTC.

V usage is TRBV20-1 and J usage is TRBJ1-1; 8 bases fit TRBD1. Germline CDR1 and CDR2: DFQATT and SNEGSKA (reference sequence). The CDR3 loop spans 14 amino acids. Losses at the gene ends were 6 bases for V and 0 bases for J; bases not matched to a gene: 6. CDR3 in DNA: TGCAGTGCGCCAGACAGGGGCCTGAACACTGAAGCTTTCTTT. It codes for CSAPDRGLNTEAFF.

In nucleotides, the CDR3 is TGTGCCACACGGCCCGGGGGGGGCACTGAAGCTTTCTTT. It is translated as CATRPGGGTEAFF. The chain combines TRBV19 with TRBJ1-1; TRBD1 might be the D (5 bases). Germline V gene data show CDR1 as LNHDA and CDR2 as SQIVND (reference sequence). The CDR3 consists of 13 residues. V gave up 10 bases and J gave up 4 bases, with 16 bases separating them.

This clonotype showed up many times. The CDR3 region has the DNA TGTGCCAGCAGTGGCACAAGGAACACTGAAGCTTTCTTT. Amino acid sequence: CASSGTRNTEAFF. The chain employs TRBV25-1 and TRBJ1-1; D uncertain. V was pared by 4 bases and J by 1 base, with 7 bases between. The CDR3 covers 13 residues. Germline V gene data show CDR1 as MGHDK and CDR2 as SYGVNS.

The sample holds many counts of this clonotype. This chain joins TRBV7-9 and TRBJ2-1; D unresolved. There are 15 residues in the CDR3. Trimming cost V 0 bases and J 4 bases, with 10 bases left between them. In germline, CDR1 is SEHNR, CDR2 FQNEAQ (reference sequence). CDR3 protein: CASSLAGIPYNEQFF. CDR3 sequence (DNA): TGTGCCAGCAGCTTAGCGGGGATTCCTTACAATGAGCAGTTCTTC.

This clonotype occurred a few times. In DNA, the CDR3 is TGTGCCAGCAGTGGGCCCTACTACGAGCAGTACTTC. Its translation is CASSGPYYEQYF. The chain joins TRBV27 to TRBJ2-7, with D unresolved. Deletions cut 5 bases from V and 3 bases from J, with 8 bases between. Germline V gene lookup returns CDR1 MNHEY and CDR2 SMNVEV (reference sequence). CDR3 size: 12 residues.

The sample holds many counts of this clonotype. The chain uses TRBV27 and TRBJ2-1; D gene unclear. With 5 bases removed from V and 9 bases from J, the gap between germline ends came to 14 bases. CDR1 and CDR2 (germline): MNHEY, SMNVEV (reference sequence). CDR3 length: 13 residues. As DNA, the CDR3 is TGTGCCAGCAGTATCCCCCCTTTGGGTGAGCAGTTCTTC. This translates into CASSIPPLGEQFF.

This clonotype was recorded a few times. The chain links TRBV7-2 to TRBJ2-7; 8 positions match TRBD1. V shed 4 bases and J 7 bases; nucleotides not matched to a gene: 9. CDR1 SGHTA and CDR2 FQGNSA come from the germline V gene. The CDR3 runs 14 residues. CDR3 sequence reads: CASSYKDRAGEQYF. CDR3 DNA sequence: TGTGCCAGCAGCTATAAGGACAGGGCGGGAGAGCAGTACTTC.

This chain links TRBV7-2 with TRBJ1-2, with D tentatively TRBD1 (6 bases). The germline V gene has CDR1 SGHTA and CDR2 FQGNSA. This CDR3 contains 13 residues. Trimming removed 8 bases at V and 4 bases at J, with 14 bases between. This CDR3 reads CASEAGGLYGYTF. CDR3 bases: TGTGCCAGCGAGGCCGGGGGGCTCTATGGCTACACCTTC.

In its sample, this clonotype was seen many times. This sequence joins TRBV28 and TRBJ2-5; D call uncertain. Trimming cost V 4 bases and J 1 base, with 4 bases left between them. The CDR3 is made up of 12 amino acids. Germline V gene lookup returns CDR1 MDHEN and CDR2 SYDVKM. The CDR3 DNA follows: TGTGCCAGCAGTTCCGGCCAAGAGACCCAGTACTTC. Protein: CASSSGQETQYF.

V gene TRBV7-2 combines with J gene TRBJ2-1; the D gene is possibly TRBD2 (6 bases). From germline, CDR1 is SGHTA and CDR2 FQGNSA. The CDR3 consists of 16 residues. V lost 1 base, J lost 0 bases, and 10 bases lay in between. CDR3 region: CASSLEAGSSYNEQFF. CDR3 nucleotides: TGTGCCAGCAGCTTAGAGGCGGGGAGCTCCTACAATGAGCAGTTCTTC.

This clonotype came up a few times. This chain joins TRBV5-1 and TRBJ2-7, with D uncertain. Trimming pared 0 bases from V and 2 bases from J, leaving 9 bases between. CDR1 is SGHRS and CDR2 is YFSETQ in the germline V gene. The CDR3 consists of 14 residues. CDR3 sequence: CASSLEAGPYEQYF. DNA for the CDR3: TGCGCCAGCAGCTTGGAGGCCGGTCCCTACGAGCAGTACTTC.

This clonotype was counted ten times or more. The chain employs TRBV20-1 and TRBJ2-3; D possibly corresponds to TRBD2 (5 bases). Germline values: CDR1 DFQATT, CDR2 SNEGSKA (reference sequence). The CDR3 has 14 residues. V lost 5 bases and J 0 bases, leaving 12 bases between the germline ends. This CDR3 is CSAPLEDSTDTQYF. For the CDR3, the DNA is TGCAGTGCTCCTCTGGAGGACAGCACAGATACGCAGTATTTT.

This clonotype was counted a few times. The chain employs TRBV6-5 and TRBJ1-6, with no clear D. The V and J ends lost 6 bases and 8 bases respectively, with 11 bases between them. The CDR3 has 13 amino acids. Germline values: CDR1 MNHEY, CDR2 SVGAGI. CDR3 loop: CASREKLDSPLHF. In nucleotides, the CDR3 is TGTGCCAGCAGGGAGAAATTGGATTCACCCCTCCACTTT.

This clonotype was seen a handful of times. This chain joins TRBV6-5 and TRBJ1-2; D remains ambiguous. Germline CDR1 reads MNHEY; CDR2 reads SVGAGI. The CDR3 totals 15 residues. V lost 7 bases, J lost 4 bases, and 19 bases lay in between. The CDR3 DNA follows: TGTGCCAGCAACGAGGGCGGGGAGGAGATCTATGGCTACACCTTC. Translated, it gives CASNEGGEEIYGYTF.

In its sample, this clonotype was seen a few times. This chain links TRBV5-1 with TRBJ2-5; 12 positions match TRBD1. The CDR3 runs 16 residues. V shed 4 bases and J 4 bases; nucleotides not matched to a gene: 8. The V gene's germline CDR1 is SGHRS and CDR2 YFSETQ. DNA of the CDR3: TGCGCCAGCAGCAGTGGGACAGGGGGCTTTGGAGAGACCCAGTACTTC. Translating gives CASSSGTGGFGETQYF.

This clonotype was seen a handful of times. The chain has TRBV7-6 and TRBJ2-1; possibly TRBD1 for D (6 bases). From germline, CDR1 is SGHVS and CDR2 FNYEAQ. The CDR3 totals 14 residues. Between the trimmed V and J ends, which lost 6 bases and 9 bases, there was a span of 18 bases. The CDR3 nucleotides read TGTGCCAGCAGTAAAACCCAGGGGTTTGGTGAGCAGTTCTTC. This gives the protein CASSKTQGFGEQFF.

The chain joins TRBV7-8 to TRBJ2-7; maybe TRBD1 (6 bases). V shed 8 bases and J shed 2 bases, with 10 bases lying between them. The CDR3 covers 12 residues. Looked up from germline, CDR1 is SGHVS and CDR2 is FQNEAQ. This CDR3 is CASPKGAYEQYV. The CDR3, as DNA: TGTGCCAGCCCTAAGGGGGCCTACGAGCAGTACGTC.